In this sample, the clone carrying this T cell receptor (beta chain) turned up a few times. What it binds is not known. TCR sequencing used cDNA made by reverse transcription of extracted RNA. Sequenced by immunoSEQ multiplex PCR; TCRdb stores in-frame clones only, minus some. The sample has about 110,000 clones, 58% seen once; the top ten hold around a quarter. The data stem from a study of CD8+ T cells in alopecia areata. General study findings and limits: TCR sharing was clearer in mice than between patients, perhaps partly owing to patient HLA diversity. Lesional scalp, notably in alopecia totalis/universalis, had clonality above that of normal scalp.

The CDR3 sequence is 13 residues long. After removal of 5 bases from V and 10 bases from J, the junction contained 9 bases not matched to a gene. The germline gives CDR1 SGHTA, CDR2 FQGTGA. Lesional scalp tissue (obtained by punch biopsy) and peripheral blood were collected from alopecia areata patients. The researchers isolated CD4+ and CD8+ T cells from PBMCs by sorting. The TCR sequence derives from a human donor with alopecia areata. The chain joins TRBV7-3 to TRBJ2-3, with TRBD2 matching over 7 bases. The sequencing input was NKG2D-low CD8+ T cells sorted from blood. CDR3 in amino acids: CASSQKGLDSQYF. Written as DNA, the CDR3 is TGTGCCAGCAGCCAAAAAGGACTAGACTCGCAGTATTTT. Looking up the rest from reference TRBV7-3 and TRBJ2-3 gives the full variable domain: GAGVSQTPSNKVTEKGKYVELRCDPISGHTALYWYRQSLGQGPEFLIYFQGTGAADDSGLPNDRFFAVRPEGSVSTLKIQRTERGDSAVYLCASSQKGLDSQYFGPGTRLTVL.